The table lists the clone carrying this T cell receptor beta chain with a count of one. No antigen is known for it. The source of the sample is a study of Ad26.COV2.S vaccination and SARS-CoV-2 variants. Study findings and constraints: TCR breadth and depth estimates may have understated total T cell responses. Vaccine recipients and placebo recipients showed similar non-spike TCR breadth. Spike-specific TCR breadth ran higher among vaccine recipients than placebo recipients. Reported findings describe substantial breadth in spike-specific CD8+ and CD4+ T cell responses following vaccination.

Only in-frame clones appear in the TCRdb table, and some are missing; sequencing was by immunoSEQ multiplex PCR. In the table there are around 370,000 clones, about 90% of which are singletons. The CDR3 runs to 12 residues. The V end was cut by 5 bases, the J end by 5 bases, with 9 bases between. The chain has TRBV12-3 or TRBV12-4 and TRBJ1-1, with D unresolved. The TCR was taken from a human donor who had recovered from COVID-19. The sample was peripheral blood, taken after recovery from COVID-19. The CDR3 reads CASSHRPTEAFF. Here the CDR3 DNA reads TGTGCCAGCAGTCACCGGCCTACTGAAGCTTTCTTT.